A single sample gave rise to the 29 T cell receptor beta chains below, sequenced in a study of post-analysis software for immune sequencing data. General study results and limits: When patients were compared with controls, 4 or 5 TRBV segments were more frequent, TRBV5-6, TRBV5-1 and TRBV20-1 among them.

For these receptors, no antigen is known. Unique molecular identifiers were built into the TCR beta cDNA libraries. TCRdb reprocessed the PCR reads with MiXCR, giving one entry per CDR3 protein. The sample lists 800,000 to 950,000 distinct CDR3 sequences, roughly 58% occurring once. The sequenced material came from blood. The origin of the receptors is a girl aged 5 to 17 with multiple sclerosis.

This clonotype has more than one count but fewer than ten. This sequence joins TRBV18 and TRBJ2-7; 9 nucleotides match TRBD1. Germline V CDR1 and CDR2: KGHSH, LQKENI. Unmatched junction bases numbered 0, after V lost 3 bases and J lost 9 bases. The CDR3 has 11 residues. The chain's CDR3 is CASSPDRGQYF. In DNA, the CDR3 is TGTGCCAGCTCACCGGACAGGGGGCAGTACTTC.

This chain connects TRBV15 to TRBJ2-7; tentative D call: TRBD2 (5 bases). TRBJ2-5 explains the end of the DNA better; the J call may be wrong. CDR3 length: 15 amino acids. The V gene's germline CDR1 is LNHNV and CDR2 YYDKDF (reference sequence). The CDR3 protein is CATSQLSGKRRTQYF. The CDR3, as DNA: TGTGCCACCAGCCAACTTTCGGGGAAGCGGAGGACCCAGTACTTC.

CDR3 protein: CSARSGRVYNEQFF. DNA for the CDR3: TGCAGTGCTCGATCGGGGCGCGTCTACAATGAGCAGTTCTTC. The gene calls are TRBV20-1 and TRBJ2-1; D may correspond to TRBD1 or TRBD2 (5 bases each). V lost 5 bases, J lost 3 bases, and 14 bases lay in between. Germline loops: CDR1 DFQATT, CDR2 SNEGSKA (reference sequence). The CDR3 covers 14 residues.

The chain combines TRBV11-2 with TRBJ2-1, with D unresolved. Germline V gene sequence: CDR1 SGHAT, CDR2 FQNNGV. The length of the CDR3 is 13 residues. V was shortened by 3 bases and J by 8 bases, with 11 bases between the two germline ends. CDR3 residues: CASSLERVDEQFF. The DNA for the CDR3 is TGTGCCAGCAGCTTGGAAAGAGTGGATGAGCAGTTCTTC.

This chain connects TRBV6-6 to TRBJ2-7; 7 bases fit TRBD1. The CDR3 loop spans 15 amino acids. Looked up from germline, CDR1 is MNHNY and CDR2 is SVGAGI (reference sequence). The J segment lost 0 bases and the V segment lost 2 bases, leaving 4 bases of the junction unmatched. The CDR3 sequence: CASSYGTASSYEQYF. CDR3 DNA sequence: TGTGCCAGCAGTTACGGGACAGCCAGCTCCTACGAGCAGTACTTC.

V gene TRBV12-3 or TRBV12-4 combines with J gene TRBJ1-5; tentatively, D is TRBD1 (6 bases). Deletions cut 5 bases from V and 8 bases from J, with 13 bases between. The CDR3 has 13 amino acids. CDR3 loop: CASSRQVEKPQHF. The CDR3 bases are TGTGCCAGCAGTCGACAGGTGGAAAAGCCCCAGCATTTT.

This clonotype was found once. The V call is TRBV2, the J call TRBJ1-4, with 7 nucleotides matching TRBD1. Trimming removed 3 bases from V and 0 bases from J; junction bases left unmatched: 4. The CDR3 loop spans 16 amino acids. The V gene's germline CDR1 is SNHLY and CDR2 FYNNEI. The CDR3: CASSDRDSPTNEKLFF. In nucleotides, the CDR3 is TGTGCCAGCAGTGATCGGGACAGTCCAACTAATGAAAAACTGTTTTTT.

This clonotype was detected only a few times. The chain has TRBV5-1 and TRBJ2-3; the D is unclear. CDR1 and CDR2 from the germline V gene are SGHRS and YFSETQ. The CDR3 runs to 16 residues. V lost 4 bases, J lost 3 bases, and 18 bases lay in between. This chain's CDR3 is CASSAGNVLPTDTQYF. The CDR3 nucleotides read TGCGCCAGCAGCGCTGGAAATGTACTACCTACAGATACGCAGTATTTT.

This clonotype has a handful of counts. CDR3 DNA: TGTGCCAGCAGCCGCGGGGGGAATGAAAAACTGTTTTTT. Translation gives CASSRGGNEKLFF. The V gene is TRBV7-2, the J gene TRBJ1-4; a possible D gene is TRBD1 (5 bases). Germline assignment: CDR1 SGHTA and CDR2 FQGNSA. The CDR3 loop spans 13 amino acids. Trimming pared 5 bases from V and 5 bases from J, leaving 9 bases between.

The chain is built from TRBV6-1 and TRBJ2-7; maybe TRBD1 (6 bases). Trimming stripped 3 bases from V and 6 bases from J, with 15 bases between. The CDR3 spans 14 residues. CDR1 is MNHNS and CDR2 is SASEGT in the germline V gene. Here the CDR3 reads CASSEQGIFFEQYF. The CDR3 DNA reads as TGTGCCAGCAGTGAGCAGGGGATATTCTTCGAGCAGTACTTC.

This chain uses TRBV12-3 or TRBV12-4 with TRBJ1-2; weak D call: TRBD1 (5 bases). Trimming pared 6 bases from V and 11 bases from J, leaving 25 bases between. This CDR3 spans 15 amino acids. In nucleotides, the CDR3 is TGTGCCAGCAGCAACCTCCCGGGGCCCGATATCGGGTACACCTTC. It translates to CASSNLPGPDIGYTF.

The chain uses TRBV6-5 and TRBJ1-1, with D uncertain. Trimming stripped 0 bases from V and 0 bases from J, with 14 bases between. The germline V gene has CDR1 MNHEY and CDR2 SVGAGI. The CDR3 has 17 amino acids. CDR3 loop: CASSYSMSPGVNTEAFF. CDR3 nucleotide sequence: TGTGCCAGCAGTTACTCGATGTCCCCAGGAGTGAACACTGAAGCTTTCTTT.

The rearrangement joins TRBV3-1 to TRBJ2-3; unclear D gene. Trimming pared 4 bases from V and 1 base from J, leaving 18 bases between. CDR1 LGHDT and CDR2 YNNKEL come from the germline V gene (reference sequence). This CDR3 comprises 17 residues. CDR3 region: CASSLNALAARTDTQYF. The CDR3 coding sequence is TGTGCCAGCAGCCTCAACGCATTAGCAGCTCGCACAGATACGCAGTATTTT.

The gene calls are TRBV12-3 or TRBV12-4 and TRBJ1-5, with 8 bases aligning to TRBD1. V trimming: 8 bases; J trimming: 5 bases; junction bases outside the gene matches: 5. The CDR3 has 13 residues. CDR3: CASSGQGDQPQHF. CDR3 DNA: TGTGCCAGCTCCGGACAGGGCGATCAGCCCCAGCATTTT.

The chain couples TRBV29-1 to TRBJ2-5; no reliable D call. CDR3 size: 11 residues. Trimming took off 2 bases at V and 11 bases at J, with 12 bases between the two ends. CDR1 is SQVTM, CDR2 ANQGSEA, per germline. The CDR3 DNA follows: TGCAGCGTTGAATGGGATGCGGAGCAGTACTTC. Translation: CSVEWDAEQYF.

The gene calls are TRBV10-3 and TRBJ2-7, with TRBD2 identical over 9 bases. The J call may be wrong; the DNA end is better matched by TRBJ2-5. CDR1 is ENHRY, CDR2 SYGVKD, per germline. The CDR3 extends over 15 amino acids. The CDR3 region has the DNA TGTGCCATCAGCGCGGGCGGGAGGGCCGGAGAGACCCAGTACTTC. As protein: CAISAGGRAGETQYF.

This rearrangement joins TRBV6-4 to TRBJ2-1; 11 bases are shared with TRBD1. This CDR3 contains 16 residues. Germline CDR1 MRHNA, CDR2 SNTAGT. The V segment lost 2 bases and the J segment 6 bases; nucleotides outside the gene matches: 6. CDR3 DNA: TGTGCCAGCAGTGACCCGATCGGGACAGGGGGCAATGAGCAGTTCTTC. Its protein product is CASSDPIGTGGNEQFF.

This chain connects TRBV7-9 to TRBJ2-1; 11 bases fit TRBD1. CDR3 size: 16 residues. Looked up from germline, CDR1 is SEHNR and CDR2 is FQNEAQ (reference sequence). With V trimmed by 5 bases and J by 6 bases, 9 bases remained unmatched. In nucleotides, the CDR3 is TGTGCCAGCAGCCTAACACCGGGACAGGGGGTCAATGAGCAGTTCTTC. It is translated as CASSLTPGQGVNEQFF.

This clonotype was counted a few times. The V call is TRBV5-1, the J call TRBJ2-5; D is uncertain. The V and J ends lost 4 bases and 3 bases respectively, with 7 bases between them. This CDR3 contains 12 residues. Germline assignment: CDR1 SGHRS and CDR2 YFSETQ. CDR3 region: CASSVLKETQYF. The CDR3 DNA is TGCGCCAGCAGCGTCTTAAAAGAGACCCAGTACTTC.

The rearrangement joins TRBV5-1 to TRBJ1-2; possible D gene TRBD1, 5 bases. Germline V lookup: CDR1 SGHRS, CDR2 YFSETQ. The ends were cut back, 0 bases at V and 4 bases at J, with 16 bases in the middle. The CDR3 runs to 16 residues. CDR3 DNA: TGCGCCAGCAGCTTGGCCGGGGTGGCAGGGATCTATGGCTACACCTTC. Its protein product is CASSLAGVAGIYGYTF.

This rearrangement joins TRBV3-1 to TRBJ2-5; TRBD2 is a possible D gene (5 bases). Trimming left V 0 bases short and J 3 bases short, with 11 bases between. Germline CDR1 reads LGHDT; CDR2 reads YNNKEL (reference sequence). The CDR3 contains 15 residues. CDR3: CASSQEWKRKETQYF. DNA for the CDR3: TGTGCCAGCAGCCAAGAGTGGAAGCGGAAAGAGACCCAGTACTTC.

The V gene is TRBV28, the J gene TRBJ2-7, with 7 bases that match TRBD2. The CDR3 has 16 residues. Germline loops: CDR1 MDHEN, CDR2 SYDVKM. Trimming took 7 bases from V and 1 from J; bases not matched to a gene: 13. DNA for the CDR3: TGTGCCAGCACTTTGGGGGGAGGGGCGCGATCCTACGAGCAGTACTTC. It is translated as CASTLGGGARSYEQYF.

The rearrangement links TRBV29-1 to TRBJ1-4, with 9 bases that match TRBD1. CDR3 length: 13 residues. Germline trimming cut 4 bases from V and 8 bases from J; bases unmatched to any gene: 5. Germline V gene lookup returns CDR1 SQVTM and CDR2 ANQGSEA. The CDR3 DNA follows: TGCAGCGTTGGAAACAGGGGGCTAGAAAAACTGTTTTTT. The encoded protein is CSVGNRGLEKLFF.

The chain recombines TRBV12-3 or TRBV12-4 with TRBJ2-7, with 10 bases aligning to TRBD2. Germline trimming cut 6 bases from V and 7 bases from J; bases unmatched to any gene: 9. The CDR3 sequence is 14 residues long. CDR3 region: CASRDLAGAGEQYF. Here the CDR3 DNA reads TGTGCCAGCAGGGATCTAGCGGGAGCGGGAGAGCAGTACTTC.

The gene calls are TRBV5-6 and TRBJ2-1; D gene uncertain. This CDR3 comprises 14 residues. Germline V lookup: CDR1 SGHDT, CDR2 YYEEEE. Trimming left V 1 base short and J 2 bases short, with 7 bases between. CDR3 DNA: TGTGCCAGCAGCTTGTTCTCACCCTACAATGAGCAGTTCTTC. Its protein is CASSLFSPYNEQFF.

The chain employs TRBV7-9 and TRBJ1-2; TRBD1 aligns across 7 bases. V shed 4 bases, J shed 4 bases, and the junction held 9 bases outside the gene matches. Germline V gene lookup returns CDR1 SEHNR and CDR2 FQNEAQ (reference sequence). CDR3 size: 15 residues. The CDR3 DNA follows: TGTGCCAGCAGCTCTCCCGGGACAGCTTCCTATGGCTACACCTTC. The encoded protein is CASSSPGTASYGYTF.

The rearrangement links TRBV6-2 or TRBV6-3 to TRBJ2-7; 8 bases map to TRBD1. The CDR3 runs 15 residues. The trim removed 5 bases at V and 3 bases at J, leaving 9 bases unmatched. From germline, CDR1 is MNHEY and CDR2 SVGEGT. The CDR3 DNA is TGTGCCAGCAGTCGTTACCGGGACAGGAACTACGAGCAGTACTTC. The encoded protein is CASSRYRDRNYEQYF.

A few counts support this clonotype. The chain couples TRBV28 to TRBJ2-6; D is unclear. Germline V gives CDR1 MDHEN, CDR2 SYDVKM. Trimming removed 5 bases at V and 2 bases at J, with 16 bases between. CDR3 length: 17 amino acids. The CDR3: CASSTSKGLPGANVLTF. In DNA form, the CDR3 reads TGTGCCAGCAGTACCTCGAAGGGCCTTCCTGGGGCCAACGTCCTGACTTTC.

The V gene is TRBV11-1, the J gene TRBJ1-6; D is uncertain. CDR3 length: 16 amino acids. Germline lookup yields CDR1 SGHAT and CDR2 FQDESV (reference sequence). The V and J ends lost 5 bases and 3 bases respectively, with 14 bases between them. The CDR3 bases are TGTGCCAGCAGCCCTACTTGGGATCACTATAATTCACCCCTCCACTTT. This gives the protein CASSPTWDHYNSPLHF.